The rows below give T cell receptor beta chains drawn from one sample of a study of blood T cells in healthy people across ages. TCRdb re-analysed the 5' RACE reads in MiXCR, keeping a single row per CDR3 protein. This sample has around 900,000 distinct CDR3 sequences, with around 28% found just once. Sequenced: blood. The receptors originated from a woman aged 80 or over in good health. Each CDR3 is given with its conserved first and last residue. Each record gives: J gene, D gene, V gene, clone size, CDR3 DNA, CDR3 protein. A D gene is named only where the DNA matches it firmly. Clone size, where shown, is once, few, many, or a class for clones that have expanded.

TRBJ2-3,NA,TRBV4-3,many,TGCGCCAGCAGCCGCAAATACCCCGACTCGAGTACGCAGTATTTT,CASSRKYPDSSTQYF
TRBJ2-2,NA,TRBV2,NA,TGTGCCAGCAGTAGGCTGGTCCAGGGAGCGAACACCGGGGAGCTGTTTTTT,CASSRLVQGANTGELFF
TRBJ2-7,TRBD1,TRBV6-6,many,TGTGCCAGCAGTCCAGGGGGCGTCGAGCAGTACTTC,CASSPGGVEQYF
TRBJ1-6,NA,TRBV4-3,NA,TGCGCCAGCAGCCAAGATTGGGGGCGGACTAATTCACCCCTCCACTTT,CASSQDWGRTNSPLHF
TRBJ1-1,TRBD1,TRBV7-9,NA,TGTGCCAGCAGCTCCGCGGCTTGGACAGGGGTGACTGAAGCTTTCTTT,CASSSAAWTGVTEAFF
TRBJ2-1,NA,TRBV18,many,TGTGCCAGCTCACAACCAGGGACCGGTGAAACCAACAATGAGCAGTTCTTC,CASSQPGTGETNNEQFF
TRBJ2-4,TRBD2,TRBV28,few,TGTGCCAGCAGTTTAGATCCGGGGGGGCGGGGAAACATTCAGTACTTC,CASSLDPGGRGNIQYF
TRBJ1-5,NA,TRBV25-1,NA,TGTGCCAGCCAAGGGGGGGGCAATCAGCCCCAGCATTTT,CASQGGGNQPQHF
TRBJ1-5,NA,TRBV6-2/TRBV6-3,many,TGTGCCAGCAGTTTTCGGGAGCATCAGCCCCAGCATTTT,CASSFREHQPQHF
TRBJ2-4,NA,TRBV18,many,TGTGCCAGCTCACCACCGCAGGGGAGAGCCAAAAACATTCAGTACTTC,CASSPPQGRAKNIQYF
TRBJ2-7,NA,TRBV11-2,few,TGTGCCAGCAGCGGGTCAGGGTCCTACGAGCAGTACTTC,CASSGSGSYEQYF
TRBJ1-1,NA,TRBV12-3/TRBV12-4,few,TGTGCCAGCAGTCTAAATGGTGGGAGTAGAGAAGCTTTCTTT,CASSLNGGSREAFF
TRBJ2-3,TRBD2,TRBV12-3/TRBV12-4,NA,TGTGCCAGCATTGCTAGCGGGGCCACAGATGCGCAGTATTTT,CASIASGATDAQYF
TRBJ2-1,TRBD2,TRBV20-1,many,TGCAGTGCTAAAAAGCGGGGGGGTCACAATGAGCAGTTCTTC,CSAKKRGGHNEQFF
TRBJ1-2,NA,TRBV12-3/TRBV12-4,many,TGTGCCAGCAGTTTTGACAGCAACTATGGCTACACCTTC,CASSFDSNYGYTF
TRBJ2-1,NA,TRBV7-2,many,TGTGCCAGCAGCTTAACGGGTCTGCGGAATGAGCAGTTCTTC,CASSLTGLRNEQFF
TRBJ2-5,NA,TRBV14,many,TGTGCCAGCAGCCAAGTTAGGGGACCCCAGTACTTC,CASSQVRGPQYF
TRBJ2-1,NA,TRBV21-1,NA,TGTACCAGCAGCAAAGGCGGGGGGGCCTCCTACGAGCAGTTCTTC,CTSSKGGGASYEQFF
TRBJ2-5,TRBD2,TRBV3-1,few,TGTGCCAGCAGCCCCGCCTTTCCTAGCGGGGGGGGGAGAGAGACCCAGTACTTC,CASSPAFPSGGGRETQYF
TRBJ2-5,NA,TRBV2,medium-sized,TGTGCCAGCACCACACAGGTTGGGGGGACCCAGTACTTC,CASTTQVGGTQYF
TRBJ2-3,TRBD2,TRBV5-1,NA,TGCGCCAGCAGCTGGGCTGTAGCGGGAGATACGCAGTATTTT,CASSWAVAGDTQYF
TRBJ2-1,TRBD1,TRBV24-1,many,TGTGCCACCAGTGATCCCAGGGGGAGCTCCTACAATGAGCAGTTCTTC,CATSDPRGSSYNEQFF
TRBJ2-7,NA,TRBV7-9,many,TGTGCCAGCAGCCACCCCCGTGGCGAACAGGGCTCCCACGAGCAGTACTTC,CASSHPRGEQGSHEQYF
TRBJ1-1,NA,TRBV30,NA,TGTGCCCGGAGTTACACAGAGAACACTGAAGCTTTCTTT,CARSYTENTEAFF
TRBJ1-6,NA,TRBV12-3/TRBV12-4,NA,TGTGCCAGCAGTCTACATCCGAAGAATCCGCCCCTCCACTTT,CASSLHPKNPPLHF
TRBJ2-7,TRBD2,TRBV4-2,NA,TGTGCCAGCAGCCATTCGACTAGCGGGGGACCCTACGAGCAGTACTTC,CASSHSTSGGPYEQYF
TRBJ2-1,NA,TRBV12-3/TRBV12-4,NA,TGTGCCAGCAGTTCGACGAGACTTTACAATGAGCAGTTCTTC,CASSSTRLYNEQFF
TRBJ2-7,NA,TRBV6-1,many,TGTGCCAGCAGAAAGGGTTCGGGCAGCTCCTACGAGCAGTACTTC,CASRKGSGSSYEQYF
TRBJ2-3,NA,TRBV29-1,many,TGCAGCGTCGGGGAAGCCACAGATACGCAGTATTTT,CSVGEATDTQYF
TRBJ1-2,NA,TRBV15,NA,TGTGCCACCAGCAGTCCGGGACCTAACTATGGCTACACCTTC,CATSSPGPNYGYTF
TRBJ1-2,TRBD1,TRBV4-2,many,TGTGCCAGCAGCCCTGAAGGGACAGGGAATGGCTACACCTTC,CASSPEGTGNGYTF
TRBJ2-1,TRBD2,TRBV2,many,TGTGCCAGCAGTGAAGAAGGCGGGGGGGCTTACAATGAGCAGTTCTTC,CASSEEGGGAYNEQFF
TRBJ2-5,TRBD2,TRBV14,many,TGTGCCAGCAGCCGAGGACAACTAGCGGGGTTCCAAGAGACCCAGTACTTC,CASSRGQLAGFQETQYF
TRBJ2-4,NA,TRBV7-2,NA,TGTACCAGCAGCTTAGGGCAGAGTCTAACCAAAAACATTCAGTACTTC,CTSSLGQSLTKNIQYF
TRBJ2-1,TRBD2,TRBV20-1,many,TGCAGTGCCCCCCCGGGGGGGTACAATGAGCAGTTCTTC,CSAPPGGYNEQFF
TRBJ2-3,TRBD1,TRBV12-3/TRBV12-4,NA,TGTGCCAGCAGTCCTGACGTTAGAGGGGGCGTAGATACGGAGTATTTT,CASSPDVRGGVDTEYF
TRBJ2-2,TRBD2,TRBV6-1,NA,TGTGCGGCTAGCGGGGGACCGAACACCGGGGAGCTGTTTTTT,CAASGGPNTGELFF
TRBJ2-7,NA,TRBV5-1,NA,TGCGCCAGCAGCTTGGATGGTCTCTACGAGCAGTACTTC,CASSLDGLYEQYF
TRBJ1-6,TRBD1,TRBV7-2,few,TGTGCCAGCAGCCAGGGTCCCGGGACAGGTCGCTATAATTCACCCCTCCACTTT,CASSQGPGTGRYNSPLHF
TRBJ1-1,NA,TRBV12-3/TRBV12-4,NA,TGTGCCAGCAGTTTCGCCAGGGGCTCTGAAGCTTTCTTT,CASSFARGSEAFF